A single sample is the source of the 19 T cell receptor beta chains below, sequenced in a study of T cell repertoires in cytomegalovirus infection. In TCRdb, the reads were re-called with MiXCR into one record per CDR3 protein. In the table there are about 600,000 distinct CDR3 sequences, 20% to 25% of which are singletons. Material for sequencing was CD8+ T cells from PBMCs. These receptors were obtained from a human donor in good health (CMV status not recorded). Some clones in this sample may be carry-over from other donors' samples.

In this sample, this clonotype turned up a few times. The chain employs TRBV14 and TRBJ2-3; D is unresolved. The germline gives CDR1 SGHDN, CDR2 FVKESK. The CDR3 contains 12 residues. Trimming stripped 3 bases from V and 7 bases from J, with 8 bases between. CDR3 region: CASSHRTNTQYF. The DNA of the CDR3 is TGTGCCAGCAGCCACCGGACGAATACGCAGTATTTT.

The chain combines TRBV20-1 with TRBJ2-7, with a tentative D call TRBD2 (6 bases). CDR3 length: 11 residues. V shed 6 bases and J shed 5 bases, with 11 bases lying between them. The germline V gene has CDR1 DFQATT and CDR2 SNEGSKA (reference sequence). This CDR3 is CSATWGDEQYV. CDR3 bases: TGCAGTGCCACTTGGGGGGACGAGCAGTACGTC.

A few counts support this clonotype. V usage is TRBV6-2 or TRBV6-3 and J usage is TRBJ2-3, with TRBD2 matching 13 bases. Germline CDR1 MNHEY, CDR2 SVGEGT. The CDR3 runs 17 residues. The J segment lost 2 bases and the V segment lost 7 bases, leaving 9 bases of the junction unmatched. The CDR3 bases are TGTGCCAGCACCCCGGGACTAGCGGGGTGGCACACAGATACGCAGTATTTT. Translated, it gives CASTPGLAGWHTDTQYF.

The genes are TRBV10-2 and TRBJ2-3; TRBD1 might be the D (5 bases). The CDR3 has 13 amino acids. Trimming removed 6 bases from V and 6 bases from J, with 13 bases in between. Germline V lookup: CDR1 WSHSY, CDR2 SAAADI. This CDR3 is CASRQNRKDTQYF. CDR3 sequence (DNA): TGCGCCAGCAGACAAAACAGGAAGGATACGCAGTATTTT.

This clonotype was recorded only once. Given a much more abundant clone one base away, this may be a read error. The chain recombines TRBV7-8 with TRBJ2-3; D is ambiguous. The CDR3 sequence is 15 residues long. V was trimmed by 5 bases and J by 1 base, leaving 13 bases between them. CDR1 and CDR2 from the germline V gene are SGHVS and FQNEAQ. The CDR3 is CASSALESCTDTQYF. In DNA, the CDR3 is TGTGCCAGCAGCGCCCTAGAGTCCTGCACAGATACGCAGTATTTT. The variable domain in full, completed from reference TRBV7-8 and TRBJ2-3, reads GAGVSQSPRYKVAKRGQDVALRCDPISGHVSLFWYQQALGQGPEFLTYFQNEAQLDKSGLPSDRFFAERPEGSVSTLKIQRTQQEDSAVYLCASSALESCTDTQYFGPGTRLTVL.

In the case of this clonotype: Because it lacks the conserved phenylalanine or tryptophan at the end, this CDR3 is likely a read error. The J gene is TRBJ2-3, the V gene TRBV10-3, with 9 bases that match TRBD2. Germline loops: CDR1 ENHRY, CDR2 SYGVKD. This CDR3 contains 16 residues. V trimming: 3 bases; J trimming: 10 bases; junction bases outside the gene matches: 14. The CDR3 region has the DNA TGTGCCATCAGTGATGTTTCTAGCGGGGAGGTGGATTCGCAGTATTCT. Encoded protein: CAISDVSSGEVDSQYS.

This clonotype was counted many times. This chain uses TRBV7-8 with TRBJ2-7, with D possibly being TRBD1 (5 bases). Germline-derived CDR1 and CDR2 are SGHVS and FQNEAQ. The CDR3 has 15 amino acids. Between the trimmed V and J ends, which lost 2 bases and 2 bases, there was a span of 13 bases. In nucleotides, the CDR3 is TGTGCCAGCAGCTTAACAGGCAGTCGGACCTACGAGCAGTACGTC. Its translation: CASSLTGSRTYEQYV.

Only a few counts were recorded for this clonotype. V usage is TRBV14 and J usage is TRBJ2-3; D is ambiguous. Trimming took off 3 bases at V and 0 bases at J, with 13 bases between the two ends. Germline V gene lookup returns CDR1 SGHDN and CDR2 FVKESK. The CDR3 length is 16 residues. The CDR3 loop reads CASSHPQESSTDTQYF. Here the CDR3 DNA reads TGTGCCAGCAGCCATCCTCAGGAGTCTAGCACAGATACGCAGTATTTT.

V and J are TRBV5-8 and TRBJ1-5, with unresolved D. There are 15 residues in the CDR3. The V end was cut by 0 bases, the J end by 4 bases, with 11 bases between. Looked up from germline, CDR1 is SGHTS and CDR2 is YDEGEE. This CDR3 reads CASSLGQLGNQPQHF. CDR3 nucleotides: TGTGCCAGCAGCTTGGGGCAGCTCGGGAATCAGCCCCAGCATTTT.

The rearrangement links TRBV7-9 to TRBJ1-2, with 7 bases lining up with TRBD1. This CDR3 spans 13 amino acids. Germline V gives CDR1 SEHNR, CDR2 FQNEAQ (reference sequence). The V segment lost 6 bases and the J segment 8 bases; nucleotides outside the gene matches: 9. The DNA of the CDR3 is TGTGCCAGCAGACGTACAGGGGAAGGAGGCTACACCTTC. Encoded protein: CASRRTGEGGYTF.

This clonotype has at least ten counts. The chain couples TRBV4-3 to TRBJ2-1; D might be TRBD2 (5 bases). This CDR3 has 16 residues. Per germline, CDR1 LGHNA and CDR2 YSLEER. V was shortened by 3 bases and J by 0 bases, with 12 bases between the two germline ends. The CDR3 nucleotides are TGCGCCAGCAGCCACTCCCCCGAGGGCTCCTACAATGAGCAGTTCTTC. Residues: CASSHSPEGSYNEQFF.

A few counts support this clonotype. The chain has TRBV29-1 and TRBJ1-2; TRBD1 matches at 8 bases. This CDR3 has 14 amino acids. J was trimmed by 5 bases and V by 3 bases; bases with no gene match: 8. Per germline, CDR1 SQVTM and CDR2 ANQGSEA. The CDR3 sequence is CSVESGGIVYGYTF. The CDR3 nucleotides read TGCAGCGTTGAGTCAGGGGGCATTGTTTATGGCTACACCTTC.

The V call is TRBV10-2, the J call TRBJ2-1; TRBD2 matches 8 bases. The CDR3 loop spans 16 amino acids. Looked up from germline, CDR1 is WSHSY and CDR2 is SAAADI. V shed 6 bases and J 8 bases; nucleotides not matched to a gene: 15. This CDR3 reads CASSPGAAGGWYEQFF. CDR3 bases: TGCGCCAGCAGCCCGGGCGCGGCGGGGGGCTGGTATGAGCAGTTCTTC.

This clonotype has only a few counts. A read error may account for a junction end that differs from germline. The chain is built from TRBV7-7 and TRBJ2-7; D not certain. Germline-derived CDR1 and CDR2 are SSHAT and FNYEAQ (reference sequence). The CDR3 runs 14 residues. The CDR3 DNA reads as TGTGCTAGCAGCCCAAAGGGTAACTCCTACGAGCAGTACTTC. Amino acid sequence: CASSPKGNSYEQYF. Complete variable domain (other parts from reference TRBV7-7 and TRBJ2-7): GAGVSQSPRYKVTKRGQDVTLRCDPISSHATLYWYQQALGQGPEFLTYFNYEAQPDKSGLPSDRFSAERPEGSISTLTIQRTEQRDSAMYRCASSPKGNSYEQYFGPGTRLTVT.

This clonotype was observed a single time. This chain links TRBV6-6 with TRBJ2-1, with 8 nucleotides matching TRBD1. The CDR3 spans 11 residues. Germline CDR1 and CDR2: MNHNY and SVGAGI (reference sequence). With V trimmed by 5 bases and J by 13 bases, 4 bases remained unmatched. The CDR3 spells CASSGQGRQFF. As DNA, the CDR3 is TGTGCCAGCAGTGGACAGGGTAGACAGTTCTTC.

There are many counts of this clonotype. The chain is built from TRBV28 and TRBJ2-2; 7 nucleotides align to TRBD1. The CDR3 extends over 20 amino acids. The V segment lost 4 bases and the J segment 5 bases; nucleotides outside the gene matches: 22. CDR1 and CDR2 from the germline V gene are MDHEN and SYDVKM. The CDR3 DNA is TGTGCCAGCAGTTGGGACCCGGGACAGAGCCCTCGATCGGGGACCGGGGAGCTGTTTTTT. It translates to CASSWDPGQSPRSGTGELFF.

This clonotype was found many times. This chain uses TRBV6-6 with TRBJ1-6; D call uncertain. Germline CDR1 and CDR2: MNHNY and SVGAGI (reference sequence). This CDR3 is built from 14 residues. Trimming took 6 bases from V and 1 from J, leaving 7 bases between them. The CDR3 DNA reads TGTGCCAGCAGATTACGATCCTATAATTCACCCCTCCACTTT. Its protein is CASRLRSYNSPLHF.

The chain has TRBV29-1 and TRBJ2-5, with 14 bases aligning to TRBD2. The trim removed 6 bases at V and 5 bases at J, leaving 5 bases unmatched. The CDR3 is made up of 14 amino acids. Per germline, CDR1 SQVTM and CDR2 ANQGSEA. The CDR3 here is CSVTSGGAGETQYF. CDR3 nucleotides: TGCAGCGTGACTAGCGGGGGGGCGGGCGAGACCCAGTACTTC.

This clonotype showed up just a few times. The CDR3 DNA sequence: TGTGCCAGCTCACCACAGGACAGGGGGCTTACATGGGCCCAGCATTTT. The encoded protein is CASSPQDRGLTWAQHF. The chain joins TRBV18 to TRBJ1-5; 11 bases agree with TRBD1. Germline lookup yields CDR1 KGHSH and CDR2 LQKENI. V lost 1 base, J lost 11 bases, and 10 bases stayed unmatched. The CDR3 covers 16 residues.